Below, 15 T cell receptor beta chains from the same sample are listed, as sequenced in a study of shared clonotypes between healthy human individuals (dated by TCRdb to about 2020). To prepare the library, the immunoSEQ multiplex PCR assay was applied. This immuneACCESS table, as held by TCRdb, lists in-frame sequences with V and J called but not all clones. Of the missing ones, under half trace to an unresolved V gene in checked studies; the others have no known cause. For this sample there are about a million clones; more than 65% appear just once. The top ten clonotypes cover approximately 1.5% of the sample. The sample taken for sequencing was memory CD4+ T cells sorted from blood. The cell subset or site label on this specimen signifies: CD45RA-negative fraction. The receptors shown here come from a man between 18 and 35 years old in good health.

CDR3: CASSLNQGLAFF. CDR3 DNA: TGTGCCAGCAGTTTGAATCAGGGTCTGGCTTTCTTT. This chain links TRBV28 with TRBJ1-1; maybe TRBD1 (5 bases). Germline V gene data show CDR1 as MDHEN and CDR2 as SYDVKM. The V gene lost 3 bases and the J gene lost 11 bases, with 13 bases spanning the gap. This CDR3 region has 12 residues. Supplemented by reference TRBV28 and TRBJ1-1, the full variable domain reads DVKVTQSSRYLVKRTGEKVFLECVQDMDHENMFWYRQDPGLGLRLIYFSYDVKMKEKGDIPEGYSVSREKKERFSLILESASTNQTSMYLCASSLNQGLAFFGQGTRLTVV.

The chain links TRBV18 to TRBJ2-2; D remains unclear. Trimming took off 3 bases at V and 0 bases at J, with 8 bases between the two ends. CDR3 length: 15 amino acids. Looked up from germline, CDR1 is KGHSH and CDR2 is LQKENI. As DNA, the CDR3 is TGTGCCAGCTCACCTTCCAGATCGAACACCGGGGAGCTGTTTTTT. Translation: CASSPSRSNTGELFF. Using reference TRBV18 and TRBJ2-2 for the parts outside the CDR3, the full variable domain is NAGVMQNPRHLVRRRGQEARLRCSPMKGHSHVYWYRQLPEEGLKFMVYLQKENIIDESGMPKERFSAEFPKEGPSILRIQQVVRGDSAAYFCASSPSRSNTGELFFGEGSRLTVL.

This clone was seen a few times. The V gene is TRBV7-3, the J gene TRBJ2-5; D remains ambiguous. The CDR3 consists of 13 residues. With 3 bases removed from V and 4 bases from J, the gap between germline ends came to 9 bases. The V gene's germline CDR1 is SGHTA and CDR2 FQGTGA. As DNA, the CDR3 is TGTGCCAGCAGCTTCGCGGTGGGAGAGACCCAGTACTTC. It translates to CASSFAVGETQYF.

The gene calls are TRBV18 and TRBJ1-5; 7 bases match TRBD1. The CDR3 sequence is 16 residues long. Germline trimming cut 8 bases from V and 2 bases from J; bases unmatched to any gene: 12. CDR1 KGHSH and CDR2 LQKENI come from the germline V gene. CDR3 region: CASPNEGASGNQPQHF. In DNA, the CDR3 is TGTGCCAGCCCAAACGAGGGGGCCTCGGGCAATCAGCCCCAGCATTTT. Using reference TRBV18 and TRBJ1-5 for the parts outside the CDR3, the full variable domain is NAGVMQNPRHLVRRRGQEARLRCSPMKGHSHVYWYRQLPEEGLKFMVYLQKENIIDESGMPKERFSAEFPKEGPSILRIQQVVRGDSAAYFCASPNEGASGNQPQHFGDGTRLSIL.

About this clone itself: The same CDR3 also results from other DNA sequences found in this sample. The chain uses TRBV7-8 and TRBJ2-1, with D uncertain. V was cut by 1 base and J by 10 bases, with 8 bases left in between. CDR3 length: 12 residues. Germline assignment: CDR1 SGHVS and CDR2 FQNEAQ. The CDR3 nucleotides are TGTGCCAGCAGCTTAGTTCTGGGCGAGCAGTTCTTC. Protein: CASSLVLGEQFF. Using reference TRBV7-8 and TRBJ2-1 for the parts outside the CDR3, the full variable domain is GAGVSQSPRYKVAKRGQDVALRCDPISGHVSLFWYQQALGQGPEFLTYFQNEAQLDKSGLPSDRFFAERPEGSVSTLKIQRTQQEDSAVYLCASSLVLGEQFFGPGTRLTVL.

This clone was seen only a few times. This chain connects TRBV4-1 to TRBJ1-1, with D possibly TRBD1 on 6 matching bases. The V gene lost 3 bases and the J gene lost 2 bases, with 10 bases spanning the gap. Looked up from germline, CDR1 is MGHRA and CDR2 is YSYEKL. The CDR3 runs 14 residues. Here the CDR3 DNA reads TGCGCCAGCAGCCAGACAGGAGCAAACACTGAAGCTTTCTTT. Amino acids: CASSQTGANTEAFF.

The chain combines TRBV28 with TRBJ2-1, with D possibly called TRBD1 or TRBD2 (5 bases each). The CDR3 has 17 amino acids. The germline V and J ends were trimmed by 5 bases and 1 base, with 18 bases remaining between them. Per the germline V gene, CDR1 is MDHEN and CDR2 is SYDVKM. CDR3: CASSPPGTPGSYNEQFF. Written as DNA, the CDR3 is TGTGCCAGCAGTCCCCCGGGGACCCCAGGATCCTACAATGAGCAGTTCTTC. Full variable domain (missing parts from reference TRBV28 and TRBJ2-1): DVKVTQSSRYLVKRTGEKVFLECVQDMDHENMFWYRQDPGLGLRLIYFSYDVKMKEKGDIPEGYSVSREKKERFSLILESASTNQTSMYLCASSPPGTPGSYNEQFFGPGTRLTVL.

In its sample, this clone was seen once. This same CDR3 is encoded by further DNA sequences in the sample. The chain is built from TRBV7-2 and TRBJ1-6, with a tentative D call TRBD1 (6 bases). The length of the CDR3 is 14 residues. V was pared by 5 bases and J by 9 bases, with 14 bases between. CDR1 is SGHTA, CDR2 FQGNSA, per germline. DNA for the CDR3: TGTGCCAGCAGCCCACAGGGAGGGGGTTCACCCCTCCACTTT. This encodes CASSPQGGGSPLHF.

This clone came up once. The rearrangement links TRBV25-1 to TRBJ1-2, with a weak D call TRBD1 (5 bases). The CDR3 loop spans 13 amino acids. Germline CDR1 reads MGHDK; CDR2 reads SYGVNS. The V end was cut by 4 bases, the J end by 7 bases, with 13 bases between. This chain's CDR3 is CASSGLLGGGYTF. CDR3 in DNA: TGTGCCAGCAGTGGGCTCCTGGGGGGTGGCTACACCTTC.

This clone was counted a single time. CDR3 in amino acids: CASSLRRMDNEQFF. CDR3 DNA: TGTGCCAGCAGTTTACGTCGGATGGACAATGAGCAGTTCTTC. The chain uses TRBV27 and TRBJ2-1; D not certain. The germline V and J ends were trimmed by 2 bases and 5 bases, with 10 bases remaining between them. This CDR3 has 14 residues. Germline V gene sequence: CDR1 MNHEY, CDR2 SMNVEV (reference sequence).

The rearrangement joins TRBV11-2 to TRBJ1-6; D is undetermined. Germline lookup yields CDR1 SGHAT and CDR2 FQNNGV. There are 15 residues in the CDR3. The V end was cut by 1 base, the J end by 9 bases, with 13 bases between. CDR3 nucleotides: TGTGCCAGCAGCTTAGGAGCATTTGGAGGTTCACCCCTCCACTTT. Its protein is CASSLGAFGGSPLHF.

This clone was detected a few times. V usage is TRBV5-1 and J usage is TRBJ2-1, with 12 bases aligning to TRBD2. The CDR3 sequence is 18 residues long. Per germline, CDR1 SGHRS and CDR2 YFSETQ. The trim removed 4 bases at V and 9 bases at J, leaving 17 bases unmatched. The CDR3 nucleotides read TGCGCCAGCAGCCCGATTGTCTGGACTAGCGGGATGGGGAGTGAGCAGTTCTTC. Protein product: CASSPIVWTSGMGSEQFF.

This sequence joins TRBV9 and TRBJ2-3; 10 bases are shared with TRBD2. The germline V gene encodes CDR1 SGDLS and CDR2 YYNGEE. This CDR3 contains 18 residues. V was clipped by 0 bases and J by 2 bases; unmatched bases: 9. The CDR3 sequence is CASSVATGLAGVTDTQYF. The CDR3 DNA reads TGTGCCAGCAGCGTAGCTACTGGGCTAGCGGGGGTCACAGATACGCAGTATTTT.

The V gene is TRBV5-1, the J gene TRBJ2-7; D is uncertain. Trimming pared 3 bases from V and 7 bases from J, leaving 14 bases between. Germline lookup yields CDR1 SGHRS and CDR2 YFSETQ. The CDR3 runs to 13 residues. Here the CDR3 reads CASSWDRYGEQYF. CDR3 DNA sequence: TGCGCCAGCAGCTGGGATAGGTATGGGGAGCAGTACTTC.

This chain uses TRBV27 with TRBJ1-5; 9 nucleotides align to TRBD1. CDR1 is MNHEY, CDR2 SMNVEV, per germline (reference sequence). J lost 6 bases, V lost 3 bases, and 6 bases had no gene match. This CDR3 comprises 15 residues. The CDR3 region has the DNA TGTGCCAGCAGTTTGACAGGGGGAAGTGTTCAGCCCCAGCATTTT. Amino acid sequence: CASSLTGGSVQPQHF.